This paragraph covers one TCR beta chain sequence. Trimming removed 3 bases from V and 5 bases from J; junction bases left unmatched: 7. Germline lookup yields CDR1 LNHDA and CDR2 SQIVND (reference sequence). The CDR3 spans 14 residues. This sample is part of a study of T cell changes during pregnancy in multiple sclerosis. The repertoire was sequenced with immunoSEQ multiplex PCR; TCRdb's copy has only in-frame clones and lacks some. This sample has approximately 100,000 clones; around nine tenths occur once, and the top ten carry about 1.3%. The sequenced sample was peripheral blood, obtained in the second trimester of pregnancy. The V call is TRBV19, the J call TRBJ2-7, with 7 nucleotides matching TRBD1. The source is a female donor with multiple sclerosis, enrolled in a pregnancy study. The CDR3 DNA reads as TGTGCCAGTAGTATCGGGACAGCGAAAAACGAGCAGTACTTC. Amino acids: CASSIGTAKNEQYF. Supplemented by reference TRBV19 and TRBJ2-7, the full variable domain reads DGGITQSPKYLFRKEGQNVTLSCEQNLNHDAMYWYRQDPGQGLRLIYYSQIVNDFQKGDIAEGYSVSREKKESFPLTVTSAQKNPTAFYLCASSIGTAKNEQYFGPGTRLTVT.